Below, 14 T cell receptor beta chains from the same sample are listed, as sequenced in a study of cytomegalovirus exposure and HLA in healthy donors. PCR primers comprised 60 Vbeta and 13 Jbeta primers. Sequencing used immunoSEQ multiplex PCR; TCRdb keeps in-frame clones, though not all of them. Recorded for this sample: roughly 42,000 clones. The source material was PBMCs. The source of these receptors is a man aged 25-45 years in good health and CMV-seronegative.

The chain links TRBV6-6 to TRBJ2-2; TRBD2 agrees at 7 bases. Germline loops: CDR1 MNHNY, CDR2 SVGAGI (reference sequence). The V gene end was trimmed by 5 bases and the J gene end by 6 bases; junction bases not matched to a gene: 12. This CDR3 has 16 amino acids. As DNA, the CDR3 is TGTGCCAGCAGTCCGACTACTAGACTAGCCCCCGGGGAGCTGTTTTTT. Its protein product is CASSPTTRLAPGELFF.

The CDR3 DNA follows: TGTGCCAGCAGCGAAACGCAGGGGGAAGACGAGCAGTACTTC. Translating it yields CASSETQGEDEQYF. This chain links TRBV16 with TRBJ2-7, with TRBD1 matching 7 bases. Germline V gene lookup returns CDR1 KGHSY and CDR2 FQNENV. J lost 5 bases, V lost 5 bases, and 9 bases had no gene match. This CDR3 has 14 residues.

The rearrangement joins TRBV9 to TRBJ2-7, with a possible D match to TRBD1 (5 bases). Trimming left V 2 bases short and J 7 bases short, with 10 bases between. The V gene's germline CDR1 is SGDLS and CDR2 YYNGEE. This CDR3 has 12 residues. For the CDR3, the DNA is TGTGCCAGCAGCGTGGGGCAATCTGAGCAGTACTTC. Encoded protein: CASSVGQSEQYF. The complete variable domain, with remaining parts taken from reference TRBV9 and TRBJ2-7, reads DSGVTQTPKHLITATGQRVTLRCSPRSGDLSVYWYQQSLDQGLQFLIQYYNGEERAKGNILERFSAQQFPDLHSELNLSSLELGDSALYFCASSVGQSEQYFGPGTRLTVT.

The gene calls are TRBV27 and TRBJ1-6; D remains unclear. V lost 6 bases and J lost 7, with 10 bases in between. Germline CDR1 MNHEY, CDR2 SMNVEV (reference sequence). This CDR3 is 13 amino acids long. CDR3 DNA sequence: TGTGCCAGCAGGCTGGGCGGGAATTCACCCCTCCACTTT. Translated, it gives CASRLGGNSPLHF.

This chain links TRBV7-6 with TRBJ1-4; 9 nucleotides align to TRBD1. V trimming: 5 bases; J trimming: 8 bases; junction bases outside the gene matches: 9. Germline V gene data show CDR1 as SGHVS and CDR2 as FNYEAQ. This CDR3 is 15 amino acids long. CDR3 sequence: CASSRPGDRVEKLFF. In nucleotides, the CDR3 is TGTGCCAGCAGCCGCCCCGGGGACAGGGTGGAAAAACTGTTTTTT.

The J gene is TRBJ2-3, the V gene TRBV5-1; the D gene is possibly TRBD1 (6 bases). The V and J ends lost 3 bases and 5 bases respectively, with 10 bases between them. Germline V gene sequence: CDR1 SGHRS, CDR2 YFSETQ. The CDR3 loop spans 13 amino acids. CDR3 region: CASSSTGIDTQYF. CDR3 nucleotides: TGCGCCAGCAGCTCCACAGGGATAGATACGCAGTATTTT.

The chain uses TRBV5-4 and TRBJ1-1; tentatively, D is TRBD1 (5 bases). Per the germline V gene, CDR1 is SGHNT and CDR2 is YYREEE (reference sequence). This CDR3 has 13 amino acids. V was shortened by 6 bases and J by 8 bases, with 17 bases between the two germline ends. The CDR3 sequence: CASTSRRGLEAFF. The CDR3 region has the DNA TGTGCCAGCACCTCGAGGAGGGGATTAGAAGCTTTCTTT.

The chain recombines TRBV30 with TRBJ2-7; TRBD1 aligns across 9 bases. The V gene's germline CDR1 is GTSNPN and CDR2 SVGIG (reference sequence). The junction had 6 bases not matched to a gene; V was cut back by 0 bases and J by 3 bases. The CDR3 sequence is 15 residues long. This CDR3 reads CAWSVRDRDYYEQYF. Written as DNA, the CDR3 is TGTGCCTGGAGTGTCCGGGACAGGGATTACTACGAGCAGTACTTC. The full variable domain, rest sourced from reference TRBV30 and TRBJ2-7, is SQTIHQWPATLVQPVGSPLSLECTVEGTSNPNLYWYRQAAGRGLQLLFYSVGIGQISSEVPQNLSASRPQDRQFILSSKKLLLSDSGFYLCAWSVRDRDYYEQYFGPGTRLTVT.

V usage is TRBV18 and J usage is TRBJ2-5; possibly TRBD1 for D (6 bases). The CDR3 has 14 residues. In germline, CDR1 is KGHSH, CDR2 LQKENI. Trimming cost V 6 bases and J 0 bases, with 11 bases left between them. The CDR3 sequence is CASSDSNHQETQYF. In DNA, the CDR3 is TGTGCCAGCTCGGACAGCAACCACCAAGAGACCCAGTACTTC.

The V gene is TRBV5-1, the J gene TRBJ2-7, with 8 bases fitting TRBD1. Germline CDR1 and CDR2: SGHRS and YFSETQ. The CDR3 covers 14 residues. V trimming: 4 bases; J trimming: 6 bases; junction bases outside the gene matches: 9. The chain's CDR3 is CASSLLDRESEQYF. The CDR3 DNA reads TGCGCCAGCAGCCTCCTGGACAGGGAAAGCGAGCAGTACTTC.

The chain uses TRBV29-1 and TRBJ2-3; TRBD2 matches at 8 bases. The CDR3 is made up of 14 amino acids. Looked up from germline, CDR1 is SQVTM and CDR2 is ANQGSEA. The V segment lost 2 bases and the J segment 2 bases; nucleotides outside the gene matches: 3. For the CDR3, the DNA is TGCAGCGTTGAACCGGGGGGGCTCACAGATACGCAGTATTTT. Its protein product is CSVEPGGLTDTQYF.

This chain connects TRBV9 to TRBJ2-5, with 11 bases fitting TRBD2. Germline V CDR1 and CDR2: SGDLS, YYNGEE. The CDR3 runs 16 residues. Germline trimming cut 0 bases from V and 2 bases from J; bases unmatched to any gene: 3. The CDR3 coding sequence is TGTGCCAGCAGCGTAGGGGGACTAGCGGCACAAGAGACCCAGTACTTC. Its protein is CASSVGGLAAQETQYF.

For the CDR3, the DNA is TGTGCCAGCTCACCCGTTTCTGGGGCCAACGTCCTGACTTTC. This translates into CASSPVSGANVLTF. The chain links TRBV18 to TRBJ2-6, with D uncertain. Trimming left V 3 bases short and J 1 base short, with 4 bases between. CDR1 is KGHSH, CDR2 LQKENI, per germline. The CDR3 extends over 14 amino acids.

The rearrangement joins TRBV5-1 to TRBJ1-2; no definite D call. Germline-derived CDR1 and CDR2 are SGHRS and YFSETQ. The CDR3 totals 13 residues. V was trimmed by 2 bases and J by 2 bases, leaving 7 bases between them. The CDR3 protein is CASSLDQNYGYTF. For the CDR3, the DNA is TGCGCCAGCAGCTTAGATCAGAACTATGGCTACACCTTC.